These 10 T cell receptor beta chains share one sample of origin, sequenced in a study of cytomegalovirus exposure and HLA in healthy donors. The primer mix had 60 Vbeta and 13 Jbeta primers. Data came from immunoSEQ multiplex PCR; TCRdb stores just in-frame clones and leaves some out. The data contain some 110,000 clones, roughly four fifths of them singletons. Material: PBMCs. The source is a man in his fifties or sixties in good health and CMV-seronegative.

J is TRBJ2-5 and V is TRBV20-1, with D unclear. The CDR3 extends over 11 amino acids. Germline CDR1 is DFQATT and CDR2 is SNEGSKA (reference sequence). The V gene lost 3 bases and the J gene lost 5 bases, with 7 bases spanning the gap. As DNA, the CDR3 is TGCAGTGCTAGGCACGGGGAGACCCAGTACTTC. It encodes CSARHGETQYF.

V gene TRBV11-2 combines with J gene TRBJ1-4, with D uncertain. Germline V lookup: CDR1 SGHAT, CDR2 FQNNGV. Deletions cut 6 bases from V and 4 bases from J, with 15 bases between. The CDR3 is made up of 15 amino acids. The CDR3 bases are TGTGCCAGCAGTGATAGGACGGGATATAATGAAAAACTGTTTTTT. This encodes CASSDRTGYNEKLFF. The variable domain in full, with the rest retrieved from reference TRBV11-2 and TRBJ1-4, is EAGVAQSPRYKIIEKRQSVAFWCNPISGHATLYWYQQILGQGPKLLIQFQNNGVVDDSQLPKDRFSAERLKGVDSTLKIQPAKLEDSAVYLCASSDRTGYNEKLFFGSGTQLSVL.

The chain combines TRBV10-2 with TRBJ2-1; 7 positions agree with TRBD2. The CDR3 spans 15 residues. The germline V gene encodes CDR1 WSHSY and CDR2 SAAADI. Germline trimming cut 2 bases from V and 2 bases from J; bases unmatched to any gene: 3. The DNA for the CDR3 is TGCGCCAGCAGTGAGGCGGGGGATACCTACAATGAGCAGTTCTTC. As protein: CASSEAGDTYNEQFF.

J is TRBJ1-1 and V is TRBV29-1; D not resolved. Trimming removed 7 bases at V and 3 bases at J, with 15 bases between. The CDR3 totals 13 residues. Germline CDR1 reads SQVTM; CDR2 reads ANQGSEA. The CDR3 nucleotides are TGCAGCGGCGTACTTGGACTGGACACTGAAGCTTTCTTT. Encoded protein: CSGVLGLDTEAFF.

The chain is built from TRBV11-3 and TRBJ2-1, with a possible D match to TRBD1 (5 bases). CDR3 length equals 16 residues. V was shortened by 0 bases and J by 8 bases, with 17 bases between the two germline ends. Germline V gene sequence: CDR1 SGHNT, CDR2 YENEEA. CDR3 bases: TGTGCCAGCAGCTTAGATGGGGAAGACAGCTCCGATGAGCAGTTCTTC. It yields the protein CASSLDGEDSSDEQFF.

V is TRBV28 and J is TRBJ2-5; 12 nucleotides agree with TRBD2. V lost 4 bases to trimming and J lost 5 bases; unmatched junction nucleotides: 5. The CDR3 runs to 15 residues. Germline loops: CDR1 MDHEN, CDR2 SYDVKM. In nucleotides, the CDR3 is TGTGCCAGCAGTTCGACTAGCGGGGGTAGGGAGACCCAGTACTTC. The encoded protein is CASSSTSGGRETQYF.

The chain recombines TRBV7-9 with TRBJ2-7; D remains ambiguous. V lost 10 bases to trimming and J lost 0 bases, with 10 bases between them. The CDR3 loop spans 12 amino acids. The germline V gene has CDR1 SEHNR and CDR2 FQNEAQ (reference sequence). CDR3 sequence: CATGTLSYEQYF. The CDR3 DNA sequence: TGTGCCACTGGCACCCTCTCCTACGAGCAGTACTTC.

The genes are TRBV6-1 and TRBJ1-4, with D tentatively TRBD1 (5 bases). The CDR3 is made up of 14 amino acids. V lost 2 bases and J lost 8, with 12 bases in between. Germline assignment: CDR1 MNHNS and CDR2 SASEGT. In DNA, the CDR3 is TGTGCCAGCAGTGAACGGGGGATGGACGAAAAACTGTTTTTT. The encoded protein is CASSERGMDEKLFF.

The chain combines TRBV9 with TRBJ1-1, with D maybe TRBD1 (6 bases). This CDR3 spans 13 amino acids. Germline V gene lookup returns CDR1 SGDLS and CDR2 YYNGEE. Trimming stripped 4 bases from V and 4 bases from J, with 11 bases between. The CDR3 DNA follows: TGTGCCAGCAGCAACACAGGGAGCACTGAAGCTTTCTTT. Translating it yields CASSNTGSTEAFF.

The rearrangement joins TRBV5-6 to TRBJ2-5; 7 bases are shared with TRBD1. Trimming removed 3 bases from V and 1 base from J; junction bases left unmatched: 3. Germline assignment: CDR1 SGHDT and CDR2 YYEEEE. The CDR3 loop spans 14 amino acids. CDR3: CASSWGQIQETQYF. The CDR3 bases are TGTGCCAGCAGCTGGGGACAGATCCAAGAGACCCAGTACTTC.